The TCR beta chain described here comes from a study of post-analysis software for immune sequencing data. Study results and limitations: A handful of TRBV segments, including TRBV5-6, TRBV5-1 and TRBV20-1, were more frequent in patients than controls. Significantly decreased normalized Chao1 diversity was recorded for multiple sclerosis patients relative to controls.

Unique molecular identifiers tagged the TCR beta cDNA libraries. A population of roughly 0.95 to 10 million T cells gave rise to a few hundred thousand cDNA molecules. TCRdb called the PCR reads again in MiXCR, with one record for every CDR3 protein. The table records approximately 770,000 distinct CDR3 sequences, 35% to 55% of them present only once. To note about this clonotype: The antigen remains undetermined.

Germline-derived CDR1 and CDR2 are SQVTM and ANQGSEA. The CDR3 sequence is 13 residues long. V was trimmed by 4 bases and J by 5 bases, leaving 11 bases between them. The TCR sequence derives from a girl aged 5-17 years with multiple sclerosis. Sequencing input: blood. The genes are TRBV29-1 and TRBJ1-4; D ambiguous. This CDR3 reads CSVAHRLNEKLFF. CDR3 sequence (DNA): TGCAGCGTTGCTCACAGACTCAATGAAAAACTGTTTTTT.